This TCR beta chain was profiled in a study of CD8 T cells in ankylosing spondylitis (dated by TCRdb to 2015 to 2018). In terms of the full investigation: To find TCR variants linked to disease, the study profiled T cell receptor beta repertoires in ankylosing spondylitis patients and healthy donors. The full study cohort was made up of 25 ankylosing spondylitis patients and about a hundred healthy donors. Peripheral blood was sampled, and synovial fluid was additionally collected from ankylosing spondylitis patients. What the work shows at the level of the full study, not this receptor alone: Some motif variants had previously been reported in the synovial fluid and blood of reactive arthritis patients, which suggests shared mechanisms of disease initiation. Blood from ankylosing spondylitis patients appeared to be characterized by a TCR beta motif composed of under 10 highly homologous amino acid variants. Significant enrichment of the disease-linked clones was reported in matched synovial fluid samples from ankylosing spondylitis patients. In peripheral blood, the disease-linked clones were found at relatively low frequencies and had a CD8+ phenotype.

Looking up the germline V gene yields CDR1 SQVTM and CDR2 ANQGSEA. V sheds 2 bases and J sheds 0 bases, leaving 8 bases between their ends. Including cysteine and phenylalanine, the CDR3 has 14 amino acids. Only CDR3 DNA remains: 42 bases, in frame from the first base. This clonotype was seen only a few times. Its antigen specificity is not known. Nothing much larger sits one base from this clone, and base qualities are not available. Sequencing relied on an Illumina HiSeq 2500. Quantitative 5'-RACE with molecular barcodes was used to prepare TCR beta libraries. The study's processing was this. A new computational method based on a probabilistic model of VDJ rearrangement was used to identify disease-linked TCR variants. The raw public data were reprocessed by TCRdb itself: fastp quality trimming at Q25, MiXCR clonotype calling, in-frame beta chains only. Records with the same CDR3 protein are collapsed into one entry carrying the most frequent genes and DNA. What appears here as the V and J calls and clone size reflects TCRdb's work, not the paper's. This sample has some 250,000 distinct CDR3 sequences in its table, and about 24% of those were observed once. The leading ten clones occupy 0.5% to 0.65% of the sample.

This sequence was found in a male donor with ankylosing spondylitis or in good health (not recorded which). Material for sequencing was blood, either unsorted or a sorted T cell fraction (not recorded which). The chain joins TRBV29-1 to TRBJ1-3, with the identity of the D gene unclear. The nucleotides read TGCAGCGTTGAACCCCGGATCTCTGGAAACACCATATATTTT. It is translated as CSVEPRISGNTIYF.